Listed below are T cell receptor beta chains from one sample, sequenced in a study of shared clonotypes between healthy human individuals. Produced via immunoSEQ multiplex PCR; TCRdb's table is partial and in-frame only. Seen here are approximately 1.9 million clones, 93% observed once, and the top ten hold approximately 1.7%. Sequencing used naive CD8+ T cells from PBMCs. The receptors were gathered from a man aged 18 to 30 in good health. Some clones in this sample may be carry-over from other donors' samples. Each CDR3 is given with its conserved first and last residue. D genes are given only for firm matches. Where a row states a size, it is once, few, many or the class of an expanded clone; other rows omit it.

J gene: TRBJ1-5
V gene: TRBV11-2
clone size: NA
D gene: NA
CDR3 protein: CASSLGAAINQPQHF
CDR3 DNA: TGTGCCAGCAGCTTAGGGGCCGCCATAAATCAGCCCCAGCATTTT

J gene: TRBJ2-1
V gene: TRBV19
clone size: NA
D gene: TRBD2
CDR3 protein: CASSMFSGSSYNEQFF
CDR3 DNA: TGTGCCAGTAGTATGTTTAGCGGGAGCTCCTACAATGAGCAGTTCTTC

J gene: TRBJ2-3
V gene: TRBV28
clone size: NA
D gene: NA
CDR3 protein: CASTLGATTGGTDTQYF
CDR3 DNA: TGTGCCAGCACCCTAGGGGCGACGACGGGGGGCACAGATACGCAGTATTTT

J gene: TRBJ2-7
V gene: TRBV5-8
clone size: NA
D gene: TRBD2
CDR3 protein: CASSWGLGGTDEQYF
CDR3 DNA: TGTGCCAGCAGCTGGGGACTAGGGGGGACCGACGAGCAGTACTTC

J gene: TRBJ2-7
V gene: TRBV5-1
clone size: NA
D gene: NA
CDR3 protein: CASSLGGTTYEQYF
CDR3 DNA: TGCGCCAGCAGCCTGGGGGGCACCACCTACGAGCAGTACTTC

J gene: TRBJ2-2
V gene: TRBV19
clone size: NA
D gene: NA
CDR3 protein: CASSIAGVNTGELFF
CDR3 DNA: TGTGCCAGTAGTATAGCGGGAGTGAACACCGGGGAGCTGTTTTTT

J gene: TRBJ2-7
V gene: TRBV27
clone size: NA
D gene: NA
CDR3 protein: CASSLRASGEQYF
CDR3 DNA: TGTGCCAGCAGTCTACGGGCTTCGGGCGAGCAGTACTTC

J gene: TRBJ2-7
V gene: TRBV5-1
clone size: NA
D gene: TRBD2
CDR3 protein: CASSSGWSSGTSYEQYF
CDR3 DNA: TGCGCCAGCAGCTCGGGCTGGTCTAGCGGGACCTCCTACGAGCAGTACTTC

J gene: TRBJ1-2
V gene: TRBV4-2
clone size: NA
D gene: NA
CDR3 protein: CASSHGGNYGYTF
CDR3 DNA: TGTGCCAGCAGCCACGGCGGGAACTATGGCTACACCTTC

J gene: TRBJ2-2
V gene: TRBV21-1
clone size: NA
D gene: NA
CDR3 protein: CASSKVDWQVNTGELFF
CDR3 DNA: TGTGCCAGCAGCAAGGTCGACTGGCAGGTGAACACCGGGGAGCTGTTTTTT

J gene: TRBJ2-1
V gene: TRBV7-9
clone size: NA
D gene: TRBD2
CDR3 protein: CASSPHGGRVFDEQFF
CDR3 DNA: TGTGCCAGCAGCCCCCACGGCGGGAGGGTTTTTGATGAGCAGTTCTTC

J gene: TRBJ2-2
V gene: TRBV28
clone size: NA
D gene: TRBD2
CDR3 protein: CAAGIQGGTGELFF
CDR3 DNA: TGTGCCGCAGGGATCCAGGGAGGGACCGGGGAGCTGTTTTTT

J gene: TRBJ2-3
V gene: TRBV7-9
clone size: NA
D gene: NA
CDR3 protein: CASSSRSSSTDTQYF
CDR3 DNA: TGTGCCAGCAGCTCCAGGTCCTCTAGCACAGATACGCAGTATTTT

J gene: TRBJ2-1
V gene: TRBV7-8
clone size: NA
D gene: TRBD2
CDR3 protein: CASSLGLAAYNEQFF
CDR3 DNA: TGTGCCAGCAGCTTAGGCCTAGCGGCCTACAATGAGCAGTTCTTC

J gene: TRBJ1-5
V gene: TRBV19
clone size: NA
D gene: NA
CDR3 protein: CASALGNQPQHF
CDR3 DNA: TGTGCCAGTGCCCTCGGCAATCAGCCCCAGCATTTT

J gene: TRBJ1-1
V gene: TRBV7-9
clone size: once
D gene: NA
CDR3 protein: CASSRRDTEAFF
CDR3 DNA: TGTGCCAGCAGCCGGCGGGACACTGAAGCTTTCTTT